This T cell receptor (beta chain) was documented in a study of T cell responses to AZD1222 COVID-19 vaccine. Study-level information: Both about-4-week and about-12-week second-dose recipients were combined. Study-level points and caveats: Dominant at 160-218 and 743-854, vaccine-associated CD4 TCRs also spanned spike.

TCRdb's table, derived via immunoSEQ multiplex PCR, lists solely in-frame clones and lacks some. The sample yields about 120,000 clones, about 80% seen once. The V gene's germline CDR1 is KGHSH and CDR2 LQKENI. Trimming cost V 0 bases and J 11 bases, with 13 bases left between them. This CDR3 region has 13 residues. Concerning this clone itself: Its antigen is unidentified.

The sample here was peripheral blood, taken on day 0 of AZD1222 vaccination. The sequence was collected from an adult in good health. The rearrangement uses TRBV18 and TRBJ1-1; D is unclear. CDR3 sequence (DNA): TGTGCCAGCTCACCACCGAATTCGGAGGAGGCTTTCTTT. Protein: CASSPPNSEEAFF.